This passage covers 15 T cell receptor beta chains from one sample sequenced in a study of cytomegalovirus exposure and HLA in healthy donors. PCR was performed using 60 Vbeta and 13 Jbeta primers. Assay: immunoSEQ multiplex PCR; the TCRdb copy retains only in-frame clones and omits some. The sample comprises fewer than 140,000 clones, more than 60% of which are singletons, and more than 2% rests with the top ten. The sample comprised PBMCs. Every receptor here comes from a middle-aged man in good health and CMV-seronegative.

This clone has just one count. This rearrangement joins TRBV5-5 to TRBJ1-3, with D perhaps TRBD1 (6 bases). V dropped 5 bases and J dropped 3 bases, with 18 bases sitting between them. The CDR3 length is 16 residues. From germline, CDR1 is SGHKS and CDR2 YYEKEE (reference sequence). CDR3 loop: CASRPLGGRDGNTIYF. Here the CDR3 DNA reads TGTGCCAGCAGGCCCCTCGGGGGGCGGGATGGAAACACCATATATTTT. Drawing the rest from reference TRBV5-5 and TRBJ1-3, the complete variable domain is DAGVTQSPTHLIKTRGQQVTLRCSPISGHKSVSWYQQVLGQGPQFIFQYYEKEERGRGNFPDRFSARQFPNYSSELNVNALLLGDSALYLCASRPLGGRDGNTIYFGEGSWLTVV.

The chain couples TRBV29-1 to TRBJ1-5; D remains unclear. CDR1 is SQVTM and CDR2 is ANQGSEA in the germline V gene. Trimming removed 0 bases from V and 0 bases from J, with 12 bases in between. The CDR3 has 16 amino acids. CDR3 loop: CSVEDRGPNSNQPQHF. CDR3 nucleotides: TGCAGCGTTGAAGACCGGGGTCCAAATAGCAATCAGCCCCAGCATTTT.

V is TRBV5-6 and J is TRBJ2-2; TRBD2 aligns across 13 bases. Germline CDR1 and CDR2: SGHDT and YYEEEE. The CDR3 is made up of 17 amino acids. The J segment lost 6 bases and the V segment lost 4 bases, leaving 9 bases of the junction unmatched. The CDR3 spells CASSPYATSGGAGELFF. CDR3 nucleotide sequence: TGTGCCAGCAGCCCTTACGCCACTAGCGGGGGGGCCGGGGAGCTGTTTTTT.

The rearrangement joins TRBV2 to TRBJ2-2, with D hard to call. The CDR3 is 15 residues long. V lost 2 bases and J lost 5, with 12 bases in between. Germline V gene lookup returns CDR1 SNHLY and CDR2 FYNNEI. CDR3 amino acids: CASSETGWWTGELFF. CDR3 nucleotides: TGTGCCAGCAGTGAAACCGGGTGGTGGACCGGGGAGCTGTTTTTT.

The chain joins TRBV19 to TRBJ2-7; a possible D gene is TRBD2 (6 bases). The ends were cut back, 1 base at V and 3 bases at J, with 13 bases in the middle. Germline V gene lookup returns CDR1 LNHDA and CDR2 SQIVND (reference sequence). The CDR3 length is 15 residues. CDR3 DNA sequence: TGTGCCAGTAGTATAGGTGTTAGCGGTGGCTACGAGCAGTACTTC. Amino acid sequence: CASSIGVSGGYEQYF.

The DNA of the CDR3 is TGTGCCAGCAGCCGAGTTGGAGCCCAGTACTTC. Its protein is CASSRVGAQYF. This chain joins TRBV7-2 and TRBJ2-5; D uncertain. CDR3 length: 11 residues. CDR1 and CDR2 (germline): SGHTA, FQGNSA. Trimming took off 5 bases at V and 9 bases at J, with 10 bases between the two ends.

In its sample, this clone was seen a few times. The V gene is TRBV27, the J gene TRBJ2-2, with a weak D call TRBD1 (5 bases). Germline lookup yields CDR1 MNHEY and CDR2 SMNVEV (reference sequence). Trimming shortened V by 6 bases and J by 3 bases, and 8 bases separated the two germline ends. This CDR3 has 13 amino acids. The CDR3 here is CASRGRDTGELFF. DNA for the CDR3: TGTGCCAGCAGAGGCAGGGACACCGGGGAGCTGTTTTTT.

The V call is TRBV27, the J call TRBJ2-5; TRBD1 might be the D (6 bases). V shed 5 bases and J shed 11 bases, with 15 bases lying between them. CDR1 and CDR2 (germline): MNHEY, SMNVEV (reference sequence). This CDR3 region has 12 residues. The CDR3 sequence: CASSPLTGPQYF. The CDR3 DNA reads as TGTGCCAGCAGTCCCCTGACAGGCCCGCAGTACTTC.

The chain's CDR3 is CASSVNSLAGGGIAAGELFF. DNA of the CDR3: TGTGCCAGCAGCGTTAACTCCCTAGCGGGGGGTGGTATTGCCGCCGGGGAGCTGTTTTTT. V gene TRBV9 combines with J gene TRBJ2-2; 11 bases are shared with TRBD2. After removal of 2 bases from V and 6 bases from J, the junction contained 18 bases not matched to a gene. The CDR3 consists of 20 residues. Germline V gene lookup returns CDR1 SGDLS and CDR2 YYNGEE.

This clone has only a few counts. CDR3 residues: CASSGTSGGTDTQYF. The CDR3, as DNA: TGTGCCAGCAGTGGGACTAGCGGCGGCACAGATACGCAGTATTTT. The rearrangement joins TRBV6-4 to TRBJ2-3; 10 bases line up with TRBD2. The J segment lost 1 base and the V segment lost 4 bases, leaving 2 bases of the junction unmatched. The V gene's germline CDR1 is MRHNA and CDR2 SNTAGT. The CDR3 spans 15 residues.

The V call is TRBV18, the J call TRBJ2-3; 12 bases are shared with TRBD2. This CDR3 comprises 17 residues. Germline V lookup: CDR1 KGHSH, CDR2 LQKENI. The trim removed 2 bases at V and 2 bases at J, leaving 5 bases unmatched. The CDR3 region has the DNA TGTGCCAGCTCACCAAGGCTAGCGGGGGGGACCACAGATACGCAGTATTTT. Translating it yields CASSPRLAGGTTDTQYF.

This clone has only a few counts. This CDR3 reads CASSQEARVTTNEKLFF. DNA of the CDR3: TGCGCCAGCAGCCAAGAGGCCAGGGTTACAACTAATGAAAAACTGTTTTTT. The V call is TRBV4-1, the J call TRBJ1-4; a weak D match, TRBD1 (5 bases). In germline, CDR1 is MGHRA, CDR2 YSYEKL. Between the trimmed V and J ends, which lost 0 bases and 0 bases, there was a span of 11 bases. The CDR3 has 17 residues.

This chain connects TRBV9 to TRBJ1-1, with TRBD1 matching 7 bases. This CDR3 comprises 15 residues. Germline trimming cut 3 bases from V and 3 bases from J; bases unmatched to any gene: 8. Germline V gene data show CDR1 as SGDLS and CDR2 as YYNGEE. In DNA, the CDR3 is TGTGCCAGCAGCGGCTTGAGGGGGCGAGACACTGAAGCTTTCTTT. Protein sequence: CASSGLRGRDTEAFF. The complete variable domain, with remaining parts taken from reference TRBV9 and TRBJ1-1, reads DSGVTQTPKHLITATGQRVTLRCSPRSGDLSVYWYQQSLDQGLQFLIQYYNGEERAKGNILERFSAQQFPDLHSELNLSSLELGDSALYFCASSGLRGRDTEAFFGQGTRLTVV.

The rearrangement uses TRBV7-9 and TRBJ1-2; TRBD1 is a possible D gene (5 bases). CDR1 SEHNR and CDR2 FQNEAQ come from the germline V gene (reference sequence). The CDR3 consists of 13 residues. With 4 bases removed from V and 6 bases from J, the gap between germline ends came to 12 bases. CDR3 region: CASSSLVRDGYTF. CDR3 DNA sequence: TGTGCCAGCAGCTCCCTAGTCAGGGATGGCTACACCTTC.

This clone was recorded a few times. The chain has TRBV25-1 and TRBJ1-1; 8 bases match TRBD1. J lost 8 bases, V lost 4 bases, and 3 bases had no gene match. CDR3 length: 12 residues. Germline-derived CDR1 and CDR2 are MGHDK and SYGVNS. CDR3 sequence (DNA): TGTGCCAGCAGTGCTGGGACAGGAGAAGCTTTCTTT. Translating gives CASSAGTGEAFF.